This TCR beta chain came from a study of blood T cell repertoires in COVID-19. At the level of the study: Samples taken during acute and convalescent COVID-19 were collected in the United States, Italy and Spain. PBMCs, B-cell-depleted T cells, or T cells provided the cDNA or gDNA that made up the material.

In the original processing: For nucleated cells, counts were estimated from reference gene primer amplification. Data came from immunoSEQ multiplex PCR; TCRdb stores just in-frame clones and leaves some out. For V, J and clone size, that table is used; D and trimming come from the DNA. Of 190,000 or so clones listed, 78% are singletons. Trimming shortened V by 3 bases and J by 0 bases, and 6 bases separated the two germline ends. Germline-derived CDR1 and CDR2 are MNHNS and SASEGT. This CDR3 is built from 14 residues. The clonotype originates from a woman older than 75 with active or convalescent COVID-19. The sample consisted of peripheral blood. The rearrangement links TRBV6-1 to TRBJ1-5, with no clear D. The CDR3, as DNA: TGTGCCAGCAGTGAGGCAGTTAGCAATCAGCCCCAGCATTTT. It yields the protein CASSEAVSNQPQHF.